This TCR beta chain stems from a study of T cell changes during pregnancy in multiple sclerosis. V trimming: 7 bases; J trimming: 2 bases; junction bases outside the gene matches: 7. The V gene's germline CDR1 is SNHLY and CDR2 FYNNEI. This CDR3 is built from 15 residues. Some clones are missing from TCRdb's copy, which holds only in-frame ones; the method was immunoSEQ multiplex PCR. This table has 35,000 to 50,000 clones, roughly 92% appearing once. The chain joins TRBV2 to TRBJ2-7; TRBD2 aligns across 11 bases. The input for sequencing was CD4+ T cells from peripheral blood mononuclear cells, taken in the first trimester of pregnancy. The receptor comes from a female donor with multiple sclerosis, enrolled in a pregnancy study. The chain's CDR3 is CASNQGTSGTYEQYF. In nucleotides, the CDR3 is TGTGCCAGCAACCAGGGGACTAGCGGCACCTACGAGCAGTACTTC.